This T cell receptor beta chain was recovered during a study of T cell responses to AZD1222 COVID-19 vaccine. Sequenced by immunoSEQ multiplex PCR; TCRdb stores in-frame clones only, minus some. This table has about 130,000 clones, around 90% appearing once. Germline CDR1 SEHNR, CDR2 FQNEAQ (reference sequence). The CDR3 loop spans 14 amino acids. V lost 5 bases to trimming and J lost 3 bases; unmatched junction nucleotides: 6. In this sample, this clone turned up once. The receptor comes from an adult who received the AZD1222 COVID-19 vaccine. The input for sequencing was peripheral blood, taken 28 days after the second AZD1222 dose. This chain connects TRBV7-9 to TRBJ2-7; 8 bases align to TRBD2. DNA of the CDR3: TGTGCCAGCAGCACAAGCGGGAGCAGCTACGAGCAGTACTTC. Amino acid sequence: CASSTSGSSYEQYF.